This T cell receptor (beta chain) was recovered during a study of shared clonotypes between healthy human individuals. Deep was the level at which the assay was run. Profiled with immunoSEQ multiplex PCR; TCRdb holds only in-frame clones, not every one. Altogether approximately 2,300,000 clones are present, 92% being singletons, with the ten largest covering around 0.4%. Broader study findings: With few donors, the genetic and exposure-history diversity represented was limited. Between a few donors, naive CD4 clonotypes were shared at a level of approximately 5%.

As concerns this clone: Its antigen is undetermined.

V was clipped by 8 bases and J by 6 bases; unmatched bases: 6. Germline V gene sequence: CDR1 MNHEY, CDR2 SMNVEV (reference sequence). This CDR3 is built from 15 residues. The sequencing input was naive CD4+ T cells from PBMCs. Subset indicated: CD45RA+ positively selected. The chain uses TRBV27 and TRBJ2-2, with 13 bases lining up with TRBD2. The sequence was obtained from a man aged 18 to 29 in good health. Some clones in this sample may be carry-over from other donors' samples. CDR3 nucleotides: TGTGCCAGCCGAACACTAGCGGGAGGGCCCGGGGAGCTGTTTTTT. The encoded protein is CASRTLAGGPGELFF.